This T cell receptor beta chain was sequenced during a study of early T cells in non-severe SARS-CoV-2 infection. Study context: The chains were unpaired, and the sequenced material was bulk RNA from unsorted whole blood.

Study observations and caveats: The study's VDJdb matching favored anti-spike CD8 responses and missed private and CD4 specificities.

This clonotype was observed at least ten times. Its specificity is unknown. Each single cDNA molecule received a unique molecular identifier. Using its own MiXCR run on the 5' RACE reads, TCRdb lists one record per CDR3 protein. The repertoire holds approximately 84,000 distinct CDR3 sequences, with roughly 13% as singletons. After removal of 2 bases from V and 3 bases from J, the junction contained 1 base not matched to a gene. CDR1 and CDR2 (germline): SGHTA, FQGTGA. There are 15 residues in the CDR3. The rearrangement links TRBV7-3 to TRBJ2-7, with TRBD2 identical over 13 bases. This sequence was found in an adult who was a healthcare worker with PCR-confirmed SARS-CoV-2 infection or an uninfected control (not recorded which). What was sequenced was whole blood. The CDR3 here is CASSLGTSGVYEQYF. The CDR3 nucleotides are TGTGCCAGCAGCTTAGGGACTAGCGGGGTCTACGAGCAGTACTTC. The variable domain in full, with the rest retrieved from reference TRBV7-3 and TRBJ2-7, is GAGVSQTPSNKVTEKGKYVELRCDPISGHTALYWYRQSLGQGPEFLIYFQGTGAADDSGLPNDRFFAVRPEGSVSTLKIQRTERGDSAVYLCASSLGTSGVYEQYFGPGTRLTVT.